A selection of T cell receptor beta chains follows, all from one sample in a study of OX40 agonist ivuxolimab in advanced cancers. Produced via immunoSEQ multiplex PCR; TCRdb's table is partial and in-frame only. The sample has about 13,000 clones, more than 70% seen once. Sequenced here: CD4+ or CD8+ T cells sorted from blood, sampled in a trial of the OX40 agonist ivuxolimab. These receptors were taken from an adult with an advanced solid tumor such as melanoma, head and neck, liver or kidney cancer. Each CDR3 is given with its conserved first and last residue. The D gene is left open where the match is weak. Clone size appears in some rows only: once, few, many, or a class for an expanded clone.

V gene	J gene	clone size	D gene	CDR3 DNA	CDR3 protein
TRBV9	TRBJ2-6	.	.	TGTGCCAGCAGCGGAGGCTCTGGGGCCAACGTCCTGACTTTC	CASSGGSGANVLTF
TRBV2	TRBJ2-7	.	.	TGTGCCAGCAGTGCTCAGGCCCCCTACGAGCAGTACTTC	CASSAQAPYEQYF
TRBV2	TRBJ2-5	medium-sized	.	TGTGCCAGCAGCCCCCGCAGCGAACAAGAGACCCAGTACTTC	CASSPRSEQETQYF
TRBV6-1	TRBJ2-1	.	.	TGTGCCAGCAGTGACAGGGGCATCACTTTAGACAATGAGCAGTTCTTC	CASSDRGITLDNEQFF
TRBV7-6	TRBJ1-2	.	.	TGTGCCAGCAGCTTGGGACTGCGAGATGGCTACACCTTC	CASSLGLRDGYTF
TRBV30	TRBJ2-7	.	TRBD1	TGTGCCTGGGAGACAGGGTACGAGCAGTACTTC	CAWETGYEQYF
TRBV13	TRBJ2-3	medium-sized	.	TGTGCCAGCAGCTTAACAACTGATACGCAGTATTTT	CASSLTTDTQYF
TRBV4-1	TRBJ2-3	.	.	TGCGCCAGCAGCCTCCACCCCCCTGTTGCGGGGAGGAGAGATACGCAGTATTTT	CASSLHPPVAGRRDTQYF
TRBV6-1	TRBJ1-2	.	TRBD1	TGTGCCAGCAGTGAAGCGAGGACAGGGGGGGTCCACTATGGCTACACCTTC	CASSEARTGGVHYGYTF
TRBV19	TRBJ2-3	.	.	TGTGCCAGTAGTATTTCGGTGGGAGCGGCAGATACGCAGTATTTT	CASSISVGAADTQYF
TRBV19	TRBJ2-1	.	TRBD2	TGTGCCTCTATCGGGGTCGGTGGCGGGAGTGACAATGAGCAGTTCTTC	CASIGVGGGSDNEQFF
TRBV27	TRBJ2-3	.	.	TGTGCCAGCAGTTTGAAGGGGAGCCGGGCAGATACGCAGTATTTT	CASSLKGSRADTQYF
TRBV5-6	TRBJ1-2	.	.	TGTGCCAGCAGCCCCTGGGGAGGGGCGAGGGGCTACACCTTC	CASSPWGGARGYTF
TRBV6-6	TRBJ2-7	.	.	TGTGCCACCAGTGCCCAACAGGGCCACGAGCAGTACTTC	CATSAQQGHEQYF
TRBV7-3	TRBJ1-5	.	.	TGTGCCAGCAGCTTAGTGTTAGTTAGCAATCAGCCCCAGCATTTT	CASSLVLVSNQPQHF
TRBV10-3	TRBJ1-1	.	TRBD1	TGTGCCATCAGTGAAAACGGACAGGGGGGGACTGAAGCTTTCTTT	CAISENGQGGTEAFF
TRBV27	TRBJ2-5	medium-sized	.	TGTGCCAGCAGTTCACGGACGGGGGAGACCCAGTACTTC	CASSSRTGETQYF
TRBV7-7	TRBJ2-1	.	.	TGTGCTAGCAGTGCTGGAATCCAGGGCTCCTACAATGAGCAGTTCTTC	CASSAGIQGSYNEQFF
TRBV7-8	TRBJ1-5	.	TRBD1	TGTGCCAGCAGCTCGACAGGGCCTAGGAGCAATCAGCCCCAGCATTTT	CASSSTGPRSNQPQHF
TRBV7-9	TRBJ1-5	.	TRBD1	TGTGCCAGCAGCTTAGGGGGCCGGGACAGCATTAATCAGCCCCAGCATTTT	CASSLGGRDSINQPQHF